The TCR beta chain under discussion was sequenced for a study of read filtering for tumor transcriptome and immune sequencing. Study in general: IR-seq gave about 3.5 to 10.27 million TCR reads per sample; RNA-seq gave about 80 to 1,400.

This clonotype was observed at least ten times. Its specificity is unknown. The library was built from about 400 ng RNA with molecular barcoded adaptors for alpha/delta and beta/gamma chains. TCRdb processed the reads anew with MiXCR; each CDR3 protein has one entry. The profile covers 75,000 to 95,000 distinct CDR3 sequences, with 20% to 25% appearing a single time and approximately 10% taken by the ten largest. Study-level points and caveats: This fraction held mixed bone marrow immune cells after CD138-negative sorting.

This CDR3 spans 16 amino acids. Germline values: CDR1 SGHRS, CDR2 YFSETQ. J lost 4 bases, V lost 0 bases, and 8 bases had no gene match. The sequenced sample consisted of a population of CD138-negative cells sorted from bone marrow. The chain has TRBV5-1 and TRBJ2-7; 9 bases line up with TRBD1. The receptor comes from a donor at least 40 years old with multiple myeloma. CDR3 DNA sequence: TGCGCCAGCAGCTTGGACGGGACAGGGCCCTTATACGAGCAGTACTTC. Translated, it gives CASSLDGTGPLYEQYF.